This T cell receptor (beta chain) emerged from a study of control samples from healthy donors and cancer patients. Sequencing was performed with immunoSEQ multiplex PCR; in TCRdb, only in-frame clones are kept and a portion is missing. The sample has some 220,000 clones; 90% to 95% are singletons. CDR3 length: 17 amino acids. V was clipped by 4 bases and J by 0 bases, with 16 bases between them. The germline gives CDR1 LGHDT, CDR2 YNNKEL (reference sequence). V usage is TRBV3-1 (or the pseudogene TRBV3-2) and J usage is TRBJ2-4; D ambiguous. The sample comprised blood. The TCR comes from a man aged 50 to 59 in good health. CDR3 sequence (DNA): TGTGCCAGCAGCCGAAGGAAAGGTCCCCTAGCCAAAAACATTCAGTACTTC. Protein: CASSRRKGPLAKNIQYF.